Listed below are T cell receptor beta chains from one sample, sequenced in a study of CD4 T cells in relation to SARS-CoV-2 and coronaviruses. These receptors' targets are unknown. Generated by immunoSEQ multiplex PCR, the TCRdb table keeps only in-frame clones and is missing some. The profile shows 27,000 or so clones, about 78% of them singletons. Sequencing was done on a sample of CD4+ T cells from PBMCs, cultured in vitro. The receptors were sampled from a human donor in good health. The CDR3 runs from the conserved cysteine through the conserved F or W. D genes are given only for firm matches. The listing skips clone size in some rows; elsewhere it reads once, few, many or a size class.

>TRBJ2-7|-|-|TRBV21-1
CASSKCCWTKQYF
TGTGCCAGCAGCAAATGTTGTTGGACAAAGCAGTACTTC
>TRBJ1-1|TRBD1|-|TRBV5-1
CASSLGGGNRGGSEAFF
TGCGCCAGCAGCTTGGGGGGCGGGAACAGGGGGGGTTCTGAAGCTTTCTTT
>TRBJ2-6|TRBD2|-|TRBV30
CAFKLAGPSGANVLTF
TGTGCCTTCAAACTAGCGGGCCCCTCTGGGGCCAACGTCCTGACTTTC
>TRBJ2-2|-|-|TRBV4-1
CASSQVLADTGELFF
TGCGCCAGCAGCCAAGTTCTAGCAGACACCGGGGAGCTGTTTTTT
>TRBJ2-5|TRBD2|-|TRBV6-1
CASRRTSGGKETQYF
TGTGCCAGCAGGAGGACTAGCGGGGGGAAGGAGACCCAGTACTTC
>TRBJ2-3|-|-|TRBV5-8
CASNPWGGGRGEDTQYF
TGTGCCAGCAACCCCTGGGGGGGCGGCAGGGGGGAAGATACGCAGTATTTT
>TRBJ2-7|-|-|TRBV5-1
CASSPEGRQGFDEQYF
TGCGCCAGCAGCCCGGAAGGACGGCAGGGGTTCGACGAGCAGTACTTC
>TRBJ1-1|-|few|TRBV6-1
CASSFLVGEAFF
TGTGCCAGCAGTTTCTTAGTGGGTGAAGCTTTCTTT
>TRBJ1-2|-|-|TRBV4-3
CASSQDWGFGFGYTF
TGCGCCAGCAGCCAAGATTGGGGGTTCGGGTTTGGCTACACCTTC
>TRBJ1-4|-|-|TRBV6-5
CASSRTWGGEKLFF
TGTGCCAGCAGTCGCACCTGGGGGGGTGAAAAACTGTTTTTT
>TRBJ2-3|TRBD2|-|TRBV27
CASLGAGGPDTQYF
TGTGCCAGCCTTGGGGCGGGGGGGCCAGATACGCAGTATTTT
>TRBJ2-5|-|-|TRBV12-3/TRBV12-4
CASSLWGQETQYF
TGTGCCAGCAGTTTATGGGGGCAAGAGACCCAGTACTTC
>TRBJ1-2|TRBD1|-|TRBV3-1/TRBV3-2
CASEGGQGFRGYTF
TGTGCCAGTGAGGGCGGACAGGGCTTTAGGGGCTACACCTTC
>TRBJ2-3|-|-|TRBV6-1
CASGEAGTDTQYF
TGTGCCAGCGGCGAAGCAGGCACAGATACGCAGTATTTT
>TRBJ1-1|TRBD1|-|TRBV4-3
CASSKGVGQGFEAFF
TGCGCCAGCAGCAAAGGGGTAGGACAGGGGTTTGAAGCTTTCTTT
>TRBJ2-2|-|-|TRBV12-3/TRBV12-4
CASNLGSGELFF
TGTGCCAGCAACTTAGGGTCCGGGGAGCTGTTTTTT
>TRBJ1-3|-|-|TRBV29-1
CSVHAGANTIYF
TGCAGCGTTCACGCAGGGGCAAACACCATATATTTT
>TRBJ2-5|TRBD2|-|TRBV7-7
CASSPSGGKTQYF
TGTGCCAGCAGCCCTAGCGGGGGCAAGACCCAGTACTTC
>TRBJ2-7|-|-|TRBV3-1/TRBV3-2
CASSQDRYGEQYF
TGTGCCAGCAGCCAAGATCGATATGGTGAGCAGTACTTC
>TRBJ2-4|TRBD2|-|TRBV5-8
CASSLALVAGGRADIQYF
TGTGCCAGCAGCTTGGCCTTAGTAGCGGGAGGTAGGGCAGACATTCAGTACTTC
>TRBJ2-5|-|-|TRBV6-5
CASLRGLASETQYF
TGTGCCAGCCTCCGGGGGCTAGCCTCTGAGACCCAGTACTTC
>TRBJ1-2|-|-|TRBV2
CASSGQWDSVGYTF
TGTGCCAGCAGTGGACAGTGGGACTCGGTTGGCTACACCTTC
>TRBJ2-3|TRBD2|-|TRBV2
CASRRGANTQYF
TGTGCCAGCAGGCGGGGGGCCAATACGCAGTATTTT
>TRBJ1-1|-|-|TRBV19
CASSTGYTEAFF
TGTGCCAGTAGTACAGGATACACTGAAGCTTTCTTT
>TRBJ1-6|-|-|TRBV7-6
CASSSEGHRNSPLHF
TGTGCCAGCAGCTCGGAGGGGCACCGTAATTCACCCCTCCACTTT
>TRBJ2-1|-|once|TRBV5-6
CASSLGTYLNEQFF
TGTGCCAGCAGCTTGGGGACCTACCTCAATGAGCAGTTCTTC
>TRBJ1-2|-|-|TRBV28
CASSLFSGLRGYTF
TGTGCCAGCAGTTTATTTTCCGGGCTTCGTGGCTACACCTTC